The clone carrying this T cell receptor (beta chain) was seen only a few times. These data originate in a study of T cells in Graves' hyperthyroidism and ophthalmopathy. From RNA transcripts, TCR beta CDR3 regions were amplified. Using the HTBI primer set, a first-round RT-PCR was run on the TCR CDR3. TCRdb processed the multiplex PCR reads anew with MiXCR; each CDR3 protein has one entry. The sample holds nearly 600,000 distinct CDR3 sequences, 14% seen once. The clonotype comes from a woman aged 18 to 35 with Graves' ophthalmopathy. Sequenced input: blood.

The CDR3 DNA sequence: TGTGCCAGTAGTATAAGCCCCGCGTCCGAGCAGTACTTC. Its protein product is CASSISPASEQYF. This chain uses TRBV19 with TRBJ2-7; D is unclear. The CDR3 sequence is 13 residues long. The germline V gene encodes CDR1 LNHDA and CDR2 SQIVND (reference sequence). V gave up 2 bases and J gave up 6 bases, with 11 bases separating them.